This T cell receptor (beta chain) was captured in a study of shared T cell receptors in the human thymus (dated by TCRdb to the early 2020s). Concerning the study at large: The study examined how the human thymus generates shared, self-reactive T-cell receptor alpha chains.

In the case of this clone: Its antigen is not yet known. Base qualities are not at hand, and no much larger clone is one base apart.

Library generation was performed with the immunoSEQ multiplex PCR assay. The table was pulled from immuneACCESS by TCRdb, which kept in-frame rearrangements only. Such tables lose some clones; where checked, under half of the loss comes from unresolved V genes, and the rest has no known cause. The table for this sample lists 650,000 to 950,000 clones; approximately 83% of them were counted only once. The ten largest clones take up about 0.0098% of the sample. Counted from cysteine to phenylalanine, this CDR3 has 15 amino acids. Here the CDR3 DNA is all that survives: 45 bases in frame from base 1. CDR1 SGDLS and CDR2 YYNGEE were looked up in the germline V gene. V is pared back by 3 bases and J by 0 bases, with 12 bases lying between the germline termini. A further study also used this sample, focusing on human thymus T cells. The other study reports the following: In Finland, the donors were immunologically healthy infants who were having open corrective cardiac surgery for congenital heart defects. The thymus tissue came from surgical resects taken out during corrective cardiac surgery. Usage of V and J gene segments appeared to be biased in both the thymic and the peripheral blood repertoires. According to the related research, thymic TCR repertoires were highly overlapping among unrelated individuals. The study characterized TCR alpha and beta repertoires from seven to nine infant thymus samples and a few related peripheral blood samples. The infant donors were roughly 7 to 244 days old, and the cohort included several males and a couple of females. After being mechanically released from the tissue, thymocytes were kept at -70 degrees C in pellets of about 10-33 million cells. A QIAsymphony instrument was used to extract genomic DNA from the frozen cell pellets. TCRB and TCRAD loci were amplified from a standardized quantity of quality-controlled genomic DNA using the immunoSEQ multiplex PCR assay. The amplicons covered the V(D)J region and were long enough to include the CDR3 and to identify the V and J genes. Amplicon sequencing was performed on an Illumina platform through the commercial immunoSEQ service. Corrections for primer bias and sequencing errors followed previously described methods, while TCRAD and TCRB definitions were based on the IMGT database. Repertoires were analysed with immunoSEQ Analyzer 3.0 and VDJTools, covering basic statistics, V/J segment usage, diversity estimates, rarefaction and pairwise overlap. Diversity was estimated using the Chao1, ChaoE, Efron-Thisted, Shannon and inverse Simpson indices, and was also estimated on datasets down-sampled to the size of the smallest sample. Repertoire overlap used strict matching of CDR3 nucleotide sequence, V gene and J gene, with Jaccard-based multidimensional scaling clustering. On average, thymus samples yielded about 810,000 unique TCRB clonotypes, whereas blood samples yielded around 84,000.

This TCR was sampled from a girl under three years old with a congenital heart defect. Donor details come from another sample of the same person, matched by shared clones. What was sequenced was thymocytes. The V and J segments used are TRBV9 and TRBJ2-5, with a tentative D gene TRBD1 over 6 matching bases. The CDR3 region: CASSALDRHQETQYF. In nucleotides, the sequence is TGTGCCAGCAGCGCCCTTGACAGGCACCAAGAGACCCAGTACTTC.